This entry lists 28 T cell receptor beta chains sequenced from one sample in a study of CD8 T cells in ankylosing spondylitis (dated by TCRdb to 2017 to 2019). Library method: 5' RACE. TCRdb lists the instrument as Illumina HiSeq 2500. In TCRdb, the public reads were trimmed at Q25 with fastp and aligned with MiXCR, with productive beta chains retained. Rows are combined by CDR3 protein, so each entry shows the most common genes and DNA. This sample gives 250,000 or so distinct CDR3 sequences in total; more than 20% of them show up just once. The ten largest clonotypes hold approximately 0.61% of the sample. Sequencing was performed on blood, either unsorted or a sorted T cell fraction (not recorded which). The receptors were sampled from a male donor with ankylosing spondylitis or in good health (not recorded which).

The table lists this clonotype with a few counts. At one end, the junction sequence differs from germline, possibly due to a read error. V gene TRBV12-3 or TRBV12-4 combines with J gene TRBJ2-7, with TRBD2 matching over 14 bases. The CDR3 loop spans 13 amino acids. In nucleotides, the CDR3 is TGTGCCAGCAGTTCGACCCGGACTAGCGGGGGGTTTTTC. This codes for CASSSTRTSGGFF.

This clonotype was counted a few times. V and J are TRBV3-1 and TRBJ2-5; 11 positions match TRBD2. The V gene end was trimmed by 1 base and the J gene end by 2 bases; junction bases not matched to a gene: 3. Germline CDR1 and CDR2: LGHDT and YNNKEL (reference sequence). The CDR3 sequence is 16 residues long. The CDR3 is CASSQGLAGIQETQYF. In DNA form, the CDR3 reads TGTGCCAGCAGCCAAGGACTAGCGGGGATTCAAGAGACCCAGTACTTC.

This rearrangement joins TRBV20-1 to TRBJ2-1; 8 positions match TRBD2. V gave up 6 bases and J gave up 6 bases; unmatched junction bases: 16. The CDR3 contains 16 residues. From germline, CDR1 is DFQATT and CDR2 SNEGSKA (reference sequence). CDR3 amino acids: CSASGGSGGPRNEQFF. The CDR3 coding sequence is TGCAGTGCCAGTGGGGGGTCGGGGGGGCCCCGCAATGAGCAGTTCTTC.

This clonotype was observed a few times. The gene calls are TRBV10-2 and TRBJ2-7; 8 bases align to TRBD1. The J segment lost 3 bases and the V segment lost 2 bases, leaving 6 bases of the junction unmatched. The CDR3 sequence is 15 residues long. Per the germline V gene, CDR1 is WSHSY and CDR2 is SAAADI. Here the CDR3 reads CASSERTGTLYEQYF. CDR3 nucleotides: TGCGCCAGCAGTGAGAGGACAGGGACCCTCTACGAGCAGTACTTC.

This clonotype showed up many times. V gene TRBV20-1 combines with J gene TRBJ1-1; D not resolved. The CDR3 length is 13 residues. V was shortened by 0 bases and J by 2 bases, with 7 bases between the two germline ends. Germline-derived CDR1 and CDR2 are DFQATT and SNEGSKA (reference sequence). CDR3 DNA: TGCAGTGCTAGAGAGCTCCGAAACACTGAAGCTTTCTTT. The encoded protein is CSARELRNTEAFF.

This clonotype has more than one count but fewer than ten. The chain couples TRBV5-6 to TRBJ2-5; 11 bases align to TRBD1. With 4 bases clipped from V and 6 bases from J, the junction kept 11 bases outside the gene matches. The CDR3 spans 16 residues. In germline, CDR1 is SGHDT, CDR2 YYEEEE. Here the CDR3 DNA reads TGTGCCAGCAGCCTCCCTCACGGGACAGGGGGGAAGACCCAGTACTTC. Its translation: CASSLPHGTGGKTQYF.

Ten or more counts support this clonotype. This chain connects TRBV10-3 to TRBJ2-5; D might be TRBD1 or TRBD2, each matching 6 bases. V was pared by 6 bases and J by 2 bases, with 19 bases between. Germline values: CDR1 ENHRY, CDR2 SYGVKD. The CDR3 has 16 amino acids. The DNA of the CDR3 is TGTGCCATCAGCGAAGTACGGGGGCTGGAACAAGAGACCCAGTACTTC. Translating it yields CAISEVRGLEQETQYF.

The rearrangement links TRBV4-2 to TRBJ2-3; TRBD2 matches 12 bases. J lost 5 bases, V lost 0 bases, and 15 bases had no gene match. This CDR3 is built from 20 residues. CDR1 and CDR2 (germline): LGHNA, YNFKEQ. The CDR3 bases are TGTGCCAGCAGCCAAGATTATATACTAGCGGGGGGTCCAGGCGGAGATACGCAGTATTTT. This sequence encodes CASSQDYILAGGPGGDTQYF.

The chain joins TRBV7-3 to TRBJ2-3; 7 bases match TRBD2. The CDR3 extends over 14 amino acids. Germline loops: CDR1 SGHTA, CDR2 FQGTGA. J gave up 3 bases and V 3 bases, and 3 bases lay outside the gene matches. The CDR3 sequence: CASSLGTTTDTQYF. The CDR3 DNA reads TGTGCCAGCAGCTTGGGGACTACGACAGATACGCAGTATTTT.

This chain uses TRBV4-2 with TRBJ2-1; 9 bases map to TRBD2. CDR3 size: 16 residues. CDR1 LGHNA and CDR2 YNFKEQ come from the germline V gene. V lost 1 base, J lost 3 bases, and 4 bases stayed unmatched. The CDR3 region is CASSQALAGSYNEQFF. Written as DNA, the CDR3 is TGTGCCAGCAGCCAAGCTCTAGCGGGGAGCTACAATGAGCAGTTCTTC.

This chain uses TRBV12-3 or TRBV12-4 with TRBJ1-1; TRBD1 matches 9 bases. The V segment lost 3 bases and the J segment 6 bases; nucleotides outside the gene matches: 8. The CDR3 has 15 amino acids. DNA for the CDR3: TGTGCCAGCAGTTTTTATCGGGACAGGGATCCTGAAGCTTTCTTT. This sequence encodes CASSFYRDRDPEAFF.

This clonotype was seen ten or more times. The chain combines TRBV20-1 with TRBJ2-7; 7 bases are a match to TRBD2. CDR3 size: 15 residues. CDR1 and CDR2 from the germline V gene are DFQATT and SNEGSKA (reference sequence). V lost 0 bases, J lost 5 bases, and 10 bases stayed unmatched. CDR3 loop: CSARDSGRGVHEQYF. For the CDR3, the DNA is TGCAGTGCTAGAGATTCCGGCCGGGGGGTCCACGAGCAGTACTTC.

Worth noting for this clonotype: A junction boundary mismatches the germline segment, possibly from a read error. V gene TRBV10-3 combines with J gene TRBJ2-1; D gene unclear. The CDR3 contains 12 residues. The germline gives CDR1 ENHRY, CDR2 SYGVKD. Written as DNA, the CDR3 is TGTGCCATCAGTGAGCGGCAGTCGCGGATGGGCTTC. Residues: CAISERQSRMGF.

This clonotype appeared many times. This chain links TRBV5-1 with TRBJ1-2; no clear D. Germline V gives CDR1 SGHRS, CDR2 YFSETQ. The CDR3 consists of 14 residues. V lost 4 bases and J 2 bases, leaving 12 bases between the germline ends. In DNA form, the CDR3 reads TGCGCCAGCAGCCCCGGACCTGGAAACTATGGCTACACCTTC. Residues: CASSPGPGNYGYTF.

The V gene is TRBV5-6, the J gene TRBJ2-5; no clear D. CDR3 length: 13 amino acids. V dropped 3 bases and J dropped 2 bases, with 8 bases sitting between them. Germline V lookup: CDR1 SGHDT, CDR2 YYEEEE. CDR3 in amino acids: CASSYGTQETQYF. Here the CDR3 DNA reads TGTGCCAGCAGCTACGGTACACAAGAGACCCAGTACTTC.

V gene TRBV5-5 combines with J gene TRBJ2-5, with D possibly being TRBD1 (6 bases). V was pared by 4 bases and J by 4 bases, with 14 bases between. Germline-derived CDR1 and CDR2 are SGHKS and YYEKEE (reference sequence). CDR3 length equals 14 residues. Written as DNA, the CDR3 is TGTGCCAGCAGCCCGGCCAACAGGGCAGAGACCCAGTACTTC. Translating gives CASSPANRAETQYF.

DNA of the CDR3: TGTGCCAGCAGCTTCTTTCCGACAGGGGATTTCAATGAGCAGTTCTTC. It yields the protein CASSFFPTGDFNEQFF. The gene calls are TRBV13 and TRBJ2-1; TRBD1 matches at 8 bases. Germline lookup yields CDR1 PRHDT and CDR2 FYEKMQ (reference sequence). With 3 bases clipped from V and 6 bases from J, the junction kept 10 bases outside the gene matches. CDR3 length: 16 amino acids. Using reference TRBV13 and TRBJ2-1 for the parts outside the CDR3, the full variable domain is AAGVIQSPRHLIKEKRETATLKCYPIPRHDTVYWYQQGPGQDPQFLISFYEKMQSDKGSIPDRFSAQQFSDYHSELNMSSLELGDSALYFCASSFFPTGDFNEQFFGPGTRLTVL.

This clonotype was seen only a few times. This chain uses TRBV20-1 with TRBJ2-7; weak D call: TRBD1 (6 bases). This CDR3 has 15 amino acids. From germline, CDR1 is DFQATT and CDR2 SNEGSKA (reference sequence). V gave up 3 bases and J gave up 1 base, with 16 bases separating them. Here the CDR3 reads CSASGVQGESYEQYF. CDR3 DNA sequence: TGCAGTGCTAGCGGCGTACAGGGAGAATCCTACGAGCAGTACTTC.

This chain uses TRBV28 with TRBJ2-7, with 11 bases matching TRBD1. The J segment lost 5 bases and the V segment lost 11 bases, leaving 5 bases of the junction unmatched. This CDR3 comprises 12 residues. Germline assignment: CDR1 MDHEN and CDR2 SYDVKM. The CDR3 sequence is CASGTGGNEQYF. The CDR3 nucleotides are TGTGCCTCCGGGACAGGGGGAAACGAGCAGTACTTC.

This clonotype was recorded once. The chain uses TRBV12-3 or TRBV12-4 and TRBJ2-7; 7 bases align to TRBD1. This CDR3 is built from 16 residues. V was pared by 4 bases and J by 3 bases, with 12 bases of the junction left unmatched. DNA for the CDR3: TGTGCCAGCAGTTGGAGTTTGACAGGGAAAAACTACGAGCAGTACTTC. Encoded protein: CASSWSLTGKNYEQYF.

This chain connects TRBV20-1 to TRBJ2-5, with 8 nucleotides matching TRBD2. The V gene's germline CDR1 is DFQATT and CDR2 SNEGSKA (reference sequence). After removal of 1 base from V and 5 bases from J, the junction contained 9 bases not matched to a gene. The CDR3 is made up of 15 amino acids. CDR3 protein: CSARVPSGYRETQYF. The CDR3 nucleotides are TGCAGTGCTAGAGTACCTAGCGGGTATAGGGAGACCCAGTACTTC.

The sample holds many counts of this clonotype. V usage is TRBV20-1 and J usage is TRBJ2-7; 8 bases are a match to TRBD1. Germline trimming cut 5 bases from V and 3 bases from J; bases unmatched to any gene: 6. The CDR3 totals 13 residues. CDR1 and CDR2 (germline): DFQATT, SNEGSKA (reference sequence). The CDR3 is CSAGQGDFYEQYF. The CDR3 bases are TGCAGTGCTGGACAGGGAGATTTCTACGAGCAGTACTTC.

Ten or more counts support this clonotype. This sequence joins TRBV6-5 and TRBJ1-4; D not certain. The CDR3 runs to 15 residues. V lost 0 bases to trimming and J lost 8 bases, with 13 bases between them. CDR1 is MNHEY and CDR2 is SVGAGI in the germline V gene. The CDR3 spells CASSYSTAGREKLFF. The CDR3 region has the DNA TGTGCCAGCAGTTACTCGACGGCGGGGAGGGAAAAACTGTTTTTT.

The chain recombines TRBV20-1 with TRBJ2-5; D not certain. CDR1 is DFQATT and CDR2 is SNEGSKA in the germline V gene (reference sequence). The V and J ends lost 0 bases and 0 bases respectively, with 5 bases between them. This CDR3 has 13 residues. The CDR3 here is CSAREGYQETQYF. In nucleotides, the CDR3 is TGCAGTGCTAGAGAAGGGTACCAAGAGACCCAGTACTTC.

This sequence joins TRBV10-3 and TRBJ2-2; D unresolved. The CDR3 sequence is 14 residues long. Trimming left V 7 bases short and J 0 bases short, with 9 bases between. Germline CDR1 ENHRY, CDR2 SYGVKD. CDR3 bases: TGTGCCATCAAAACGGCACCGAACACCGGGGAGCTGTTTTTT. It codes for CAIKTAPNTGELFF.

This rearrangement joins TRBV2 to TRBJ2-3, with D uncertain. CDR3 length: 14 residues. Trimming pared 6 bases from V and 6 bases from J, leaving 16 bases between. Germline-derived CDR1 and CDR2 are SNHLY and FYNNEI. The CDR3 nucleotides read TGTGCCAGCAGATCCCCCCGGGCCCCGGATACGCAGTATTTT. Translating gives CASRSPRAPDTQYF.

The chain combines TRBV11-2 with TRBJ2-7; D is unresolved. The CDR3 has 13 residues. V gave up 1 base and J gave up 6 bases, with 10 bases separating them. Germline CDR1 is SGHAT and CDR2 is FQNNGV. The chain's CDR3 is CASSLVWGFEQYF. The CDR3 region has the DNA TGTGCCAGCAGCTTAGTGTGGGGATTCGAGCAGTACTTC.

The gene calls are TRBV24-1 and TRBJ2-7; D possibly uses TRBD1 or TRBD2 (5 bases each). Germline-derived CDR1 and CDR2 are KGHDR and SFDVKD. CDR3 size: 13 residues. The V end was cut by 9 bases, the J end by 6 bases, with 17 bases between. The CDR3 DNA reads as TGTGCCACCCGGGGCGCCGCCGAGGGCGAGCAGTACTTC. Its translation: CATRGAAEGEQYF.